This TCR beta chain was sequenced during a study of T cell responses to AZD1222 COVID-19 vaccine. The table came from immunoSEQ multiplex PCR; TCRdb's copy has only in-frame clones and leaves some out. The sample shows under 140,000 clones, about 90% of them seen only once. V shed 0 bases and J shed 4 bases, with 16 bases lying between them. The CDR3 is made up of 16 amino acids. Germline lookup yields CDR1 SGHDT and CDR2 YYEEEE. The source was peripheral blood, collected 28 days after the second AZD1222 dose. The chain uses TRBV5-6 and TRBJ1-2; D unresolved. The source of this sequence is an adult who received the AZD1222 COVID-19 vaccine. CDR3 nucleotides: TGTGCCAGCAGCTTGGCCGGGAGGCGTTCCGCCTATGGCTACACCTTC. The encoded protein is CASSLAGRRSAYGYTF.